A selection of T cell receptor beta chains follows, all from one sample in a study of siplizumab effects on memory and regulatory T cells. Generated by immunoSEQ multiplex PCR, the TCRdb table keeps only in-frame clones and is missing some. The top ten clones hold approximately 2.7% of a sample with about 100,000 clones, about 91% of them seen once. What was sequenced was CD4+ T cells sorted from blood. These receptors all stem from a human donor in good health. Some clones in this sample may be carry-over from other donors' samples. Both conserved end residues are part of each CDR3. D genes are given only for firm matches. Clone size is not always given. Where it is, it says once, few, many or a class for expanded clones.

TRBV18	-	TRBJ2-5	-	CASSPGQIQQETQYF	TGTGCCAGCTCACCCGGACAGATCCAACAAGAGACCCAGTACTTC
TRBV5-1	TRBD1	TRBJ2-3	-	CASSWATGGTDTQYF	TGCGCCAGCAGCTGGGCGACAGGGGGCACAGATACGCAGTATTTT
TRBV19	TRBD1	TRBJ1-5	-	CATRTGISNQPQHF	TGTGCCACTAGGACAGGGATTAGTAATCAGCCCCAGCATTTT
TRBV10-3	-	TRBJ1-4	-	CAIRRTLSDEKLFF	TGTGCCATCAGGAGGACTCTCTCCGACGAAAAACTGTTTTTT
TRBV5-1	TRBD1	TRBJ2-1	-	CASSLGQGFHNEQFF	TGCGCCAGCAGCTTGGGACAGGGTTTCCACAATGAGCAGTTCTTC
TRBV7-8	TRBD1	TRBJ2-2	-	CASSPRQGSNTGELFF	TGTGCCAGCAGCCCGCGACAGGGGTCGAACACCGGGGAGCTGTTTTTT
TRBV4-1	TRBD1	TRBJ1-1	few	CASSQVPWGQVKPEAFF	TGCGCCAGCAGCCAAGTTCCATGGGGACAGGTAAAGCCTGAAGCTTTCTTT
TRBV29-1	-	TRBJ1-2	-	CSGDSTGTLNGYTF	TGCAGCGGCGACTCGACAGGAACCTTAAATGGCTACACCTTC
TRBV11-1	TRBD1	TRBJ2-5	once	CASSFGTGSIQETQYF	TGTGCCAGCAGCTTTGGGACAGGAAGTATCCAAGAGACCCAGTACTTC
TRBV27	TRBD1	TRBJ2-7	-	CASGTGGREQYF	TGTGCCAGTGGTACAGGGGGACGAGAGCAGTACTTC
TRBV9	-	TRBJ1-2	-	CASSVSSGQNYGYTF	TGTGCCAGCAGCGTAAGTTCCGGACAGAACTATGGCTACACCTTC
TRBV1	-	TRBJ2-3	-	CTSSQGDLEICTDTQYF	TGCACCAGCAGCCAAGGGGATCTCGAGATCTGCACAGATACGCAGTATTTT
TRBV11-2	-	TRBJ2-7	-	CASSLDPTGYEQYF	TGTGCCAGCAGCTTAGACCCAACAGGGTACGAGCAGTACTTC
TRBV7-9	-	TRBJ1-1	-	CASSLAEGRGPRAFF	TGTGCCAGCAGCTTAGCAGAAGGTCGGGGACCTAGAGCTTTCTTT
TRBV9	TRBD2	TRBJ2-1	-	CASSVAGSGGNEQFF	TGTGCCAGCAGCGTAGCCGGTTCGGGAGGGAATGAGCAGTTCTTC
TRBV7-8	TRBD1	TRBJ2-7	-	CASSPRTGRYEQYF	TGTGCCAGCAGCCCGAGGACAGGGAGGTACGAGCAGTACTTC
TRBV5-4	-	TRBJ2-7	-	CASSQGGRYEQYF	TGTGCCAGCAGCCAAGGGGGTCGCTACGAGCAGTACTTC
TRBV7-9	TRBD2	TRBJ2-3	once	CASSPSMLAGVSDTQYF	TGTGCCAGCAGCCCCTCAATGCTAGCGGGAGTTTCAGATACGCAGTATTTT
TRBV6-5	-	TRBJ1-5	-	CASRKGVGGQPQHF	TGTGCCAGCAGGAAGGGGGTAGGGGGTCAGCCCCAGCATTTT
TRBV11-1	TRBD1	TRBJ2-7	-	CASSSDRGTYEQYF	TGTGCCAGCAGCTCGGACAGGGGAACCTACGAGCAGTACTTC